A single sample gave rise to the 24 T cell receptor beta chains below, sequenced in a study of cytomegalovirus exposure and HLA in healthy donors (dated by TCRdb to about 2017). The receptor library was made with the immunoSEQ multiplex PCR assay. Imported from immuneACCESS, the table was reduced by TCRdb to in-frame sequences with V and J called. These copies leave out some clones; in studies compared against another copy, an unresolved V gene accounts for under half, and the cause of the remainder is not known. The sample table contains some 190,000 clones; only one count was recorded for about 82% of them. The top ten hold roughly 1.5% of the sample. Sequencing was performed on PBMCs. These receptor sequences come from a woman younger than 35 in good health and CMV-seronegative.

The sample holds a few counts of this clone. V is TRBV5-1 and J is TRBJ2-6, with D possibly being TRBD2 (5 bases). From germline, CDR1 is SGHRS and CDR2 YFSETQ. Trimming took off 6 bases at V and 2 bases at J, with 12 bases between the two ends. The CDR3 runs 15 residues. This CDR3 is CASTRTEAGANVLTF. The DNA of the CDR3 is TGCGCCAGCACCCGGACGGAGGCTGGGGCCAACGTCCTGACTTTC.

The V gene is TRBV19, the J gene TRBJ2-1; weak D call: TRBD2 (7 bases). Germline V gene sequence: CDR1 LNHDA, CDR2 SQIVND (reference sequence). CDR3 size: 14 residues. The germline V and J ends were trimmed by 7 bases and 7 bases, with 17 bases remaining between them. The CDR3 reads CASNTGWEGNEQFF. The CDR3 DNA sequence: TGTGCCAGTAACACAGGGTGGGAGGGGAATGAGCAGTTCTTC.

A remark on this clone: The same CDR3 also results from other DNA sequences found in this sample. This rearrangement joins TRBV5-6 to TRBJ2-5; D not certain. The CDR3 runs to 12 residues. Germline values: CDR1 SGHDT, CDR2 YYEEEE. The V end lost 0 bases, the J end lost 5 bases, and 5 bases lay between the germline ends. The CDR3 protein is CASSLARETQYF. The CDR3 coding sequence is TGTGCCAGCAGCTTGGCCAGGGAGACCCAGTACTTC.

V usage is TRBV6-6 and J usage is TRBJ2-3; tentative D call: TRBD2 (6 bases). There are 16 residues in the CDR3. The V gene's germline CDR1 is MNHNY and CDR2 SVGAGI (reference sequence). V lost 5 bases and J lost 6, with 21 bases in between. The CDR3 reads CASSLGTLLGGDTQYF. CDR3 nucleotides: TGTGCCAGCAGTCTCGGGACTCTCTTGGGTGGCGATACGCAGTATTTT.

The V and J genes are TRBV6-5 and TRBJ2-1, with D possibly matching TRBD2 (5 bases). Between the trimmed V and J ends, which lost 9 bases and 7 bases, there was a span of 7 bases. The CDR3 runs to 10 residues. Looked up from germline, CDR1 is MNHEY and CDR2 is SVGAGI. The CDR3 loop reads CARCGNEQFF. In DNA, the CDR3 is TGTGCCAGATGCGGGAATGAGCAGTTCTTC.

This chain connects TRBV6-7 to TRBJ1-5, with unresolved D. TRBV6-7 is marked as an open reading frame, function uncertain. CDR3 length: 16 amino acids. Trimming cost V 0 bases and J 0 bases, with 9 bases left between them. CDR3 in DNA: TGTGCCAGCAGTTACTCTCGGGATTCTAGCAATCAGCCCCAGCATTTT. This gives the protein CASSYSRDSSNQPQHF.

The chain uses TRBV12-5 and TRBJ1-2, with D unresolved. This CDR3 has 14 residues. Germline V gene sequence: CDR1 LGHNT, CDR2 FRNRAP. Trimming left V 1 base short and J 10 bases short, with 16 bases between. The CDR3 DNA reads TGTGCTAGTGGTTTGGGGGTTGTAACTATGGTCTACACCTTC. Amino acid sequence: CASGLGVVTMVYTF.

The chain combines TRBV15 with TRBJ2-1; a possible D gene is TRBD2 (6 bases). The germline gives CDR1 LNHNV, CDR2 YYDKDF (reference sequence). The V end was cut by 0 bases, the J end by 2 bases, with 8 bases between. This CDR3 is 15 amino acids long. CDR3 in amino acids: CATSRDWGAYNEQFF. The CDR3 DNA is TGTGCCACCAGCAGAGACTGGGGGGCCTACAATGAGCAGTTCTTC.

Only a few counts were recorded for this clone. CDR3 coding DNA: TGCGCCAGCCATATGGGCCCGTTCGGGGGGCAGAACACTGAAGCTTTCTTT. Translating gives CASHMGPFGGQNTEAFF. The chain is built from TRBV5-1 and TRBJ1-1, with a possible D match to TRBD1 (6 bases). Trimming took off 7 bases at V and 1 base at J, with 23 bases between the two ends. This CDR3 has 17 residues. In germline, CDR1 is SGHRS, CDR2 YFSETQ.

In its sample, this clone was seen a few times. The chain combines TRBV11-2 with TRBJ1-2, with 7 bases matching TRBD1. Germline values: CDR1 SGHAT, CDR2 FQNNGV. The CDR3 totals 14 residues. With 5 bases clipped from V and 8 bases from J, the junction kept 11 bases outside the gene matches. This CDR3 is CASSPGGGAKGYTF. The CDR3 DNA reads as TGTGCCAGCAGCCCTGGAGGGGGCGCAAAAGGCTACACCTTC.

The chain carries TRBV7-3 and TRBJ2-3; TRBD2 matches 7 bases. Germline V lookup: CDR1 SGHTA, CDR2 FQGTGA. There are 16 residues in the CDR3. V dropped 2 bases and J dropped 1; count of bases not matched to a gene: 6. The CDR3 coding sequence is TGTGCCAGCAGCTTATCGGGGGGTTATGGCACAGATACGCAGTATTTT. Translation: CASSLSGGYGTDTQYF.

The CDR3 bases are TGTGCCAGGAAAACGGGGCTAGCGGGGGCAAACACCGGGGAGCTGTTTTTT. Residues: CARKTGLAGANTGELFF. This rearrangement joins TRBV2 to TRBJ2-2, with 10 bases fitting TRBD2. J gave up 2 bases and V 9 bases, and 12 bases lay outside the gene matches. The CDR3 is made up of 17 amino acids. Germline V lookup: CDR1 SNHLY, CDR2 FYNNEI.

The genes are TRBV7-9 and TRBJ1-5; weak D call: TRBD1 (6 bases). Trimming stripped 5 bases from V and 6 bases from J, with 14 bases between. The length of the CDR3 is 14 residues. Germline CDR1 is SEHNR and CDR2 is FQNEAQ (reference sequence). CDR3 DNA sequence: TGTGCCAGCAGCACTTACAGGGAGTCTCAGCCCCAGCATTTT. Amino acid sequence: CASSTYRESQPQHF.

The genes are TRBV4-1 and TRBJ2-1; TRBD1 agrees at 7 bases. The V gene end was trimmed by 1 base and the J gene end by 7 bases; junction bases not matched to a gene: 4. CDR1 MGHRA and CDR2 YSYEKL come from the germline V gene. CDR3 length: 14 amino acids. CDR3 coding DNA: TGCGCCAGCAGCCAAGTAGCCAGGGGGAATGAGCAGTTCTTC. Its protein product is CASSQVARGNEQFF.

The chain couples TRBV25-1 to TRBJ2-7, with D possibly TRBD2 on 6 matching bases. The CDR3 has 16 residues. Looked up from germline, CDR1 is MGHDK and CDR2 is SYGVNS. Trimming took 1 base from V and 3 from J, leaving 16 bases between them. The CDR3 nucleotides are TGTGCCAGCAGTGAATGGGGGACTGGAGTTAACTACGAGCAGTACTTC. Translating it yields CASSEWGTGVNYEQYF.

The chain couples TRBV7-9 to TRBJ2-3; maybe TRBD2 (6 bases). With 6 bases removed from V and 3 bases from J, the gap between germline ends came to 16 bases. Per the germline V gene, CDR1 is SEHNR and CDR2 is FQNEAQ (reference sequence). The CDR3 spans 15 residues. CDR3 nucleotide sequence: TGTGCCAGCAGAGGGTGGGCGGGGCGGACAGATACGCAGTATTTT. This sequence encodes CASRGWAGRTDTQYF.

J is TRBJ1-1 and V is TRBV27; TRBD1 aligns across 9 bases. Germline V CDR1 and CDR2: MNHEY, SMNVEV (reference sequence). Losses at the gene ends were 5 bases for V and 1 base for J; bases not matched to a gene: 14. This CDR3 comprises 18 residues. Here the CDR3 reads CASSNRGPGTGQNTEAFF. CDR3 DNA sequence: TGTGCCAGCAGTAACCGAGGTCCCGGGACAGGGCAGAACACTGAAGCTTTCTTT.

This chain links TRBV5-1 with TRBJ1-2; possible D gene TRBD1, 6 bases. Trimming took off 1 base at V and 8 bases at J, with 15 bases between the two ends. The V gene's germline CDR1 is SGHRS and CDR2 YFSETQ. This CDR3 region has 14 residues. This CDR3 reads CASSLQDRQGGYTF. For the CDR3, the DNA is TGCGCCAGCAGCTTGCAGGACCGCCAGGGGGGCTACACCTTC.

The V gene is TRBV19, the J gene TRBJ1-6; the D gene is possibly TRBD1 (5 bases). Trimming removed 6 bases from V and 0 bases from J, with 9 bases in between. The CDR3 sequence is 15 residues long. Per the germline V gene, CDR1 is LNHDA and CDR2 is SQIVND (reference sequence). This chain's CDR3 is CASSRDSSYNSPLHF. For the CDR3, the DNA is TGTGCCAGTAGCCGTGACAGCTCCTATAATTCACCCCTCCACTTT.

The chain employs TRBV15 and TRBJ1-1, with TRBD1 matching 8 bases. CDR3 length: 16 amino acids. V was pared by 4 bases and J by 6 bases, with 13 bases of the junction left unmatched. CDR1 LNHNV and CDR2 YYDKDF come from the germline V gene (reference sequence). The CDR3 is CATSTGTGPSVAEAFF. DNA of the CDR3: TGTGCCACCAGCACAGGGACAGGTCCCTCAGTCGCTGAAGCTTTCTTT.

The V call is TRBV9, the J call TRBJ2-1, with 12 bases fitting TRBD1. The CDR3 totals 15 residues. The germline CDR1 and CDR2 sequences are SGDLS and YYNGEE. V shed 4 bases, J shed 9 bases, and the junction held 8 bases outside the gene matches. The CDR3 reads CASSPRDRGPSEQFF. CDR3 nucleotides: TGTGCCAGCAGCCCACGGGACAGGGGGCCAAGTGAGCAGTTCTTC.

The chain links TRBV9 to TRBJ1-1; 7 bases agree with TRBD1. This CDR3 comprises 12 residues. Germline values: CDR1 SGDLS, CDR2 YYNGEE. The J segment lost 4 bases and the V segment lost 4 bases, leaving 1 base of the junction unmatched. In DNA, the CDR3 is TGTGCCAGCAGCCACAGGGGCACTGAAGCTTTCTTT. Translated, it gives CASSHRGTEAFF.

The chain joins TRBV6-1 to TRBJ1-2; D perhaps matches TRBD1 (6 bases). This CDR3 is 15 amino acids long. Germline CDR1 MNHNS, CDR2 SASEGT. V was shortened by 3 bases and J by 0 bases, with 11 bases between the two germline ends. The CDR3 DNA sequence: TGTGCCAGCAGTGATCAGGGGCTAACTAACTATGGCTACACCTTC. Translated: CASSDQGLTNYGYTF.

As DNA, the CDR3 is TGTGCCAGCAGGGACTCCGGGGTAAACACCATATATTTT. Translated: CASRDSGVNTIYF. The rearrangement links TRBV25-1 to TRBJ1-3; no clear D gene. CDR1 MGHDK and CDR2 SYGVNS come from the germline V gene. The CDR3 contains 13 residues. The V end lost 6 bases, the J end lost 6 bases, and 12 bases lay between the germline ends.